This TCR beta chain was captured by sequencing in a study of blood T cell repertoires in COVID-19. About the study: From the United States, Italy and Spain came samples of acute and convalescent COVID-19. Sample material is recorded as cDNA or gDNA derived from T cells, B-cell-depleted T cells, or PBMCs.

V lost 0 bases and J 2 bases, leaving 11 bases between the germline ends. Germline V lookup: CDR1 MNHEY, CDR2 SMNVEV (reference sequence). The CDR3 totals 15 residues. How the authors handled the data: Amplification of reference gene primers provided the estimated nucleated cell counts. TCRdb keeps only in-frame clones here, not all; method: immunoSEQ multiplex PCR. That table furnishes V, J and clone size, whereas the DNA furnished D and trimming. The sample carries 250,000 to 300,000 clones, around nine tenths recorded once. Sample: peripheral blood. The rearrangement uses TRBV27 and TRBJ2-7; the D gene is possibly TRBD1 (6 bases). The TCR sequence derives from a woman aged 60-70 years with acute or convalescent COVID-19. The CDR3 DNA reads as TGTGCCAGCAGTTTATCGGGGTCAGGGGCCTACGAGCAGTACTTC. This translates into CASSLSGSGAYEQYF.